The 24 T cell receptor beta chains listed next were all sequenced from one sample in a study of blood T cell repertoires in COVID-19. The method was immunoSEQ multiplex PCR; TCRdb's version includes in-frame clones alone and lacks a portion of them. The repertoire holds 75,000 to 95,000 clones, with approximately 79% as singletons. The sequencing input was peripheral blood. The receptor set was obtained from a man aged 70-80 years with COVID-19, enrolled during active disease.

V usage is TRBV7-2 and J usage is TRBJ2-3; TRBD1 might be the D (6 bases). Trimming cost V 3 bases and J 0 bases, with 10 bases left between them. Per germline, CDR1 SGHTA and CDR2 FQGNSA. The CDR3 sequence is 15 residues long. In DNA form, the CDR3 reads TGTGCCAGCAGCTTTGGGACACTTAGCACAGATACGCAGTATTTT. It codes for CASSFGTLSTDTQYF.

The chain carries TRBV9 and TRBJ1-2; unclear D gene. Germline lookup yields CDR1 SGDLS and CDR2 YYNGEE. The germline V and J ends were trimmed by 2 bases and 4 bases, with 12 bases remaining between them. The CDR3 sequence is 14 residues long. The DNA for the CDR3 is TGTGCCAGCAGCGTCCTAGACGAGTCCTATGGCTACACCTTC. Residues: CASSVLDESYGYTF.

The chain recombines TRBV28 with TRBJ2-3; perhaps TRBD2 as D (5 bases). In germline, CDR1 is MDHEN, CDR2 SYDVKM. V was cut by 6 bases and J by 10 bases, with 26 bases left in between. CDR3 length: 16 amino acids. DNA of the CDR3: TGTGCCAGCAGCTACATCGGACTCTCGAGTGGTATGGCGCAGTATTTT. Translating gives CASSYIGLSSGMAQYF.

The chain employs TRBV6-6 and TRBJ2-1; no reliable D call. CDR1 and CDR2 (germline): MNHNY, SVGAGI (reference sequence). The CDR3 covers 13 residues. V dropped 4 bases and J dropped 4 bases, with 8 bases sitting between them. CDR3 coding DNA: TGTGCCAGCAGTTTAGACAATTACAATGAGCAGTTCTTC. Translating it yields CASSLDNYNEQFF.

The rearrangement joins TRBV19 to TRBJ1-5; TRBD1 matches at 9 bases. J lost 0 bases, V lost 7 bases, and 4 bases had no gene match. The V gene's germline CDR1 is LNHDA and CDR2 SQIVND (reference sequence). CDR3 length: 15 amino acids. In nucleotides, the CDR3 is TGTGCCAGTAACCCGGACAGGGGTAGCAATCAGCCCCAGCATTTT. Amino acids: CASNPDRGSNQPQHF.

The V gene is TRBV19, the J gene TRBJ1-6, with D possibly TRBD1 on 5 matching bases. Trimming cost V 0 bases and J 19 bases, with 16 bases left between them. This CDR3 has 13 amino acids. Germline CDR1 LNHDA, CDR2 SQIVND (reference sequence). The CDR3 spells CASSIEVKRQQHF. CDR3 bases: TGTGCCAGTAGTATAGAGGTTAAGAGACAGCAGCACTTT.

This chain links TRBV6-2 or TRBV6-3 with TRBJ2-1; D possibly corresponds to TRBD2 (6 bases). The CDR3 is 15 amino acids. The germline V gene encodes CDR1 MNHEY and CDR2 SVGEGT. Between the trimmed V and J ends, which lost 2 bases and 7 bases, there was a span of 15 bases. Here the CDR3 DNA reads TGTGCCAGCAGTTACCTGGGAGCGGGCCAAAATGAGCAGTTCTTC. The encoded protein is CASSYLGAGQNEQFF.

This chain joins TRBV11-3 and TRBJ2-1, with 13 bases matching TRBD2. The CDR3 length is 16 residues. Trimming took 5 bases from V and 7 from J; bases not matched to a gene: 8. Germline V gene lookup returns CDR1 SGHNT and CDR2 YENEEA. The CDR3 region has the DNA TGTGCCAGCAGCAAAGGGACTAGCGGGGTTGGGAATGAGCAGTTCTTC. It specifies CASSKGTSGVGNEQFF.

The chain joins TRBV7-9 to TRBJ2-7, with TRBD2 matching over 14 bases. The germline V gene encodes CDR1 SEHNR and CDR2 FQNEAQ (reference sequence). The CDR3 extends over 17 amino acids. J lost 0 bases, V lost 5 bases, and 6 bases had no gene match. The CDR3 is CASSQGLAGEPSYEQYF. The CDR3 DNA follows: TGTGCCAGCAGCCAGGGACTAGCGGGAGAGCCCTCCTACGAGCAGTACTTC.

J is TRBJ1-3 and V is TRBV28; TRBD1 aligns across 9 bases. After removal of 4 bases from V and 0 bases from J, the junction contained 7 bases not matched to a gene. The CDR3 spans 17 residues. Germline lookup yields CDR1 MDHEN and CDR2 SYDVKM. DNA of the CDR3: TGTGCCAGCAGTTACAACAGGGGGCAGGGCTCTGGAAACACCATATATTTT. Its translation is CASSYNRGQGSGNTIYF.

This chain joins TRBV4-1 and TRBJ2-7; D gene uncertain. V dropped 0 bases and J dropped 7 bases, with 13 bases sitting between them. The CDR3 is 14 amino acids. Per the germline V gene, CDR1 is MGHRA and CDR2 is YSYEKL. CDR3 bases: TGCGCCAGCAGCCAAGATAGAACTTCTCTAGAGCAGTACTTC. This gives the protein CASSQDRTSLEQYF.

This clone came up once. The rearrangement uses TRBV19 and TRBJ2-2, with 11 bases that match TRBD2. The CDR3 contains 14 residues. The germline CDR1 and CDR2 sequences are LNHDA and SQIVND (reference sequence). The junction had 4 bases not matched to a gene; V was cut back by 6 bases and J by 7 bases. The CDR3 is CASRGTSGIGELFF. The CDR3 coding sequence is TGTGCCAGTAGGGGGACTAGCGGTATCGGGGAGCTGTTTTTT.

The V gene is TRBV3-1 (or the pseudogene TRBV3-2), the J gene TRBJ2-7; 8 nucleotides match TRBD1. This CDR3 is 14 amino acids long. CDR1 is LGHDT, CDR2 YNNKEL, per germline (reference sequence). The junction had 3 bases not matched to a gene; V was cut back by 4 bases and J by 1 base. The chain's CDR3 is CASSPRQGSYEQYF. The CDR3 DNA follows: TGTGCCAGCAGCCCTCGACAGGGGTCCTACGAGCAGTACTTC.

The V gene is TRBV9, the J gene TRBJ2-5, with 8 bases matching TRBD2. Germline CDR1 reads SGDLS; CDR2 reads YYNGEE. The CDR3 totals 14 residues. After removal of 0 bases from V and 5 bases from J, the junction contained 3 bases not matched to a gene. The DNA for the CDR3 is TGTGCCAGCAGCGTAGGTAGCGGGAAGGAGACCCAGTACTTC. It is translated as CASSVGSGKETQYF.

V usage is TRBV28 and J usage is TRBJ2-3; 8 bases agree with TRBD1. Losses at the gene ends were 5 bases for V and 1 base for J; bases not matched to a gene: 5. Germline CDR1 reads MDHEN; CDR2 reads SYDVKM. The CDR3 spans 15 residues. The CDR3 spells CASSLPTGGTDTQYF. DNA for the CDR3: TGTGCCAGCAGTCTCCCGACAGGGGGCACAGATACGCAGTATTTT.

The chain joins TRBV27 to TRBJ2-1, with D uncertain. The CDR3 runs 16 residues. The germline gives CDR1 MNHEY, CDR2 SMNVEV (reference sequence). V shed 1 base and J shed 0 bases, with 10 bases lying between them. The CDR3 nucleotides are TGTGCCAGCAGTTTATTGGGCCCGAGCTCCTACAATGAGCAGTTCTTC. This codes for CASSLLGPSSYNEQFF.

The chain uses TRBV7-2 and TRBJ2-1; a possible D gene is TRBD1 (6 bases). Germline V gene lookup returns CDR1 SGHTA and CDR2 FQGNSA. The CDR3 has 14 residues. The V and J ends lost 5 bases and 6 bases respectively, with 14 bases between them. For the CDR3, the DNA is TGTGCCAGCAGCACCAAAGGGGGATTCAATGAGCAGTTCTTC. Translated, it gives CASSTKGGFNEQFF. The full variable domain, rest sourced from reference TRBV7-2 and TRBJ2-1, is GAGVSQSPSNKVTEKGKDVELRCDPISGHTALYWYRQSLGQGLEFLIYFQGNSAPDKSGLPSDRFSAERTGGSVSTLTIQRTQQEDSAVYLCASSTKGGFNEQFFGPGTRLTVL.

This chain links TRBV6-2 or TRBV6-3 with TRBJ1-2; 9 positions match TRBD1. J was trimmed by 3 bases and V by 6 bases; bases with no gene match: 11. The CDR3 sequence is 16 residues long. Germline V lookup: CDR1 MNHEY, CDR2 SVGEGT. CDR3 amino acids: CASSSPKDRGDYGYTF. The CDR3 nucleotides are TGTGCCAGCAGCTCTCCTAAGGACAGGGGCGACTATGGCTACACCTTC.

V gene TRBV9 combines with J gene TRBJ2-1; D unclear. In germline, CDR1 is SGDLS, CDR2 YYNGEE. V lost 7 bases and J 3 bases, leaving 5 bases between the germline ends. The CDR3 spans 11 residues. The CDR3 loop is CASGLYNEQFF. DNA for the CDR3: TGTGCCAGCGGGCTCTACAATGAGCAGTTCTTC.

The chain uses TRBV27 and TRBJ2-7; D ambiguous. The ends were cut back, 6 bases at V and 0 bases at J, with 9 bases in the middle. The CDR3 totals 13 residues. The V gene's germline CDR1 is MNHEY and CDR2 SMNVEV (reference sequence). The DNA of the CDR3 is TGTGCCAGCAGCCGGTTAAGCTCCTACGAGCAGTACTTC. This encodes CASSRLSSYEQYF.

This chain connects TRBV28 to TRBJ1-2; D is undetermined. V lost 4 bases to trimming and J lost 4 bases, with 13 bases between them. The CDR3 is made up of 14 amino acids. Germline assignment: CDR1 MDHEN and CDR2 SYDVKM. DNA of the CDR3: TGTGCCAGCAGTTCCCCACCCACAGCCTATGGCTACACCTTC. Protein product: CASSSPPTAYGYTF.

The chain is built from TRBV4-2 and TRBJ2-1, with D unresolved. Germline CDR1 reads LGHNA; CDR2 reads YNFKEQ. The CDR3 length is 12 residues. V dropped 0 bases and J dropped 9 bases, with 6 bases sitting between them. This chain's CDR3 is CASSQEAREQFF. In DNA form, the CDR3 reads TGTGCCAGCAGCCAAGAGGCCCGTGAGCAGTTCTTC.

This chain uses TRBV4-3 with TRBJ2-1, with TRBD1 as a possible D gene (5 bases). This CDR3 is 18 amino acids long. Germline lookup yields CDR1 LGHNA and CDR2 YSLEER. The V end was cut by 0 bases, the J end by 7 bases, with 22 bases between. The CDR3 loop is CASSQDSPKRGLRNEQFF. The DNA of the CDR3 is TGCGCCAGCAGCCAAGATAGTCCCAAAAGGGGCCTCCGGAATGAGCAGTTCTTC.

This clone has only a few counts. The CDR3 region has the DNA TGTGCCAGCAGTCTTGACGTGGGAGGGGAGCAGTACTTC. Protein: CASSLDVGGEQYF. The chain has TRBV28 and TRBJ2-7; TRBD2 matches 7 bases. In germline, CDR1 is MDHEN, CDR2 SYDVKM. This CDR3 spans 13 amino acids. V trimming: 5 bases; J trimming: 7 bases; junction bases outside the gene matches: 8.